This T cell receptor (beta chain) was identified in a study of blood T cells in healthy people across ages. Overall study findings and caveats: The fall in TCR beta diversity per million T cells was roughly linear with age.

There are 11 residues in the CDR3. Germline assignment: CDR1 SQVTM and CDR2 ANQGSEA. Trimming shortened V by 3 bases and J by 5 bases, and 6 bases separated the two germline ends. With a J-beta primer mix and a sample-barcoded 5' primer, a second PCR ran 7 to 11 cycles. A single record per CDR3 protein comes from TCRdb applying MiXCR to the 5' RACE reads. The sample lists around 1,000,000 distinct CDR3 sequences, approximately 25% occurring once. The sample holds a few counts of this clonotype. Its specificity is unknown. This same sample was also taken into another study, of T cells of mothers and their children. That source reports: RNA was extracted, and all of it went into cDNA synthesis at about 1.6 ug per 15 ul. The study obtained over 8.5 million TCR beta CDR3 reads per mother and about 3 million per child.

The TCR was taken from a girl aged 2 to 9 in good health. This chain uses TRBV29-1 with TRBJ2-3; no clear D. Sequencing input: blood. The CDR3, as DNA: TGCAGCGTTGACAACGGAGATACGCAGTATTTT. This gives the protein CSVDNGDTQYF.